Reported below is one TCR beta chain. The antigen remains unidentified. V gave up 4 bases and J gave up 6 bases; unmatched junction bases: 13. CDR1 is SGHRS and CDR2 is YFSETQ in the germline V gene. CDR3 length equals 16 residues. The data derive from a study of cytomegalovirus exposure and HLA in healthy donors. The study, taken as a whole, reports: Associated with HLA alleles at 0.05 false discovery rate in a later analysis were some 16,000 TCR beta sequences. As a later analysis revealed, most CMV-associated TCR beta chains appeared HLA-restricted. The authors later found HLA-associated TCR beta chains more clonally expanded than equally common others.

PCR was performed using 60 Vbeta and 13 Jbeta primers. Using immunoSEQ multiplex PCR, the repertoire was profiled, and TCRdb retains in-frame clones only, with some absent. This repertoire shows some 180,000 clones, 76% found once; its top ten account for under 2.5%. The receptor was derived from a woman in her twenties or thirties in good health and CMV-seropositive. Material for sequencing was PBMCs. The J gene is TRBJ2-3, the V gene TRBV5-1; TRBD2 aligns across 8 bases. CDR3: CASSPAGTSRSDTQYF. CDR3 nucleotide sequence: TGCGCCAGCAGCCCCGCCGGGACTAGTCGCTCGGATACGCAGTATTTT.